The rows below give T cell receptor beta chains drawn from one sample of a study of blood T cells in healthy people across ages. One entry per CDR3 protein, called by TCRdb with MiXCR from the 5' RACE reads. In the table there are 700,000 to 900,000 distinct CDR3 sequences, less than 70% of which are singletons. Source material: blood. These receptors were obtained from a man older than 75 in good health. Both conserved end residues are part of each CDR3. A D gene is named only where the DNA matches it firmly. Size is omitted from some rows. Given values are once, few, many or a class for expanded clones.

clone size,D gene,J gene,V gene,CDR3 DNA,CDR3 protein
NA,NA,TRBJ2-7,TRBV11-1,TGTGCCAGCAGCTTACGATCACCGGGACACCCCTACGAGCAGTACTTC,CASSLRSPGHPYEQYF
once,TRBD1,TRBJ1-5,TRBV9,TGTGCCAGAGGGGGCAGGGGGAGCAATCAGCCCCAGCATTTT,CARGGRGSNQPQHF
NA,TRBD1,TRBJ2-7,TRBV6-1,TGTGCCAGCAGCACATACCGGGACAGACCCGACGAGCAGTACTTC,CASSTYRDRPDEQYF
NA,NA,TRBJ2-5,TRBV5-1,TGCGCCAGCAGCTTGGGGAGTGTACAGCTTCAAGAGGCCCAGTACTTC,CASSLGSVQLQEAQYF
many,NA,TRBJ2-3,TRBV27,TGTGCCAGCAGTCTCAGGGGTGATACGCAGTATTTT,CASSLRGDTQYF
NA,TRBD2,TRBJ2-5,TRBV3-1,TGTGCCAGCAGTTGGGGGACTAGCGGGATCGATGAGCAGTACTTC,CASSWGTSGIDEQYF
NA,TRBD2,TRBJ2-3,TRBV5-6,TGTGCCAGCAGCGGATTAGCGGGAGGGTGGGATACGCAGTATTTT,CASSGLAGGWDTQYF
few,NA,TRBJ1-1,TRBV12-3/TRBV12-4,TGTGCCAGCAGCCCGTCGGTTGAAGCTTTCTTT,CASSPSVEAFF
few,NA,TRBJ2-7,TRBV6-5,TGTGCCAGCAGTCCAGTAGGGGGGAACTACGAGCAGTACTTC,CASSPVGGNYEQYF
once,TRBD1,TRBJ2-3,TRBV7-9,TGTGCCAGCAGCTTAGCCCGGGACAGATTCACAGATACGCAGTATTTT,CASSLARDRFTDTQYF